This T cell receptor (beta chain) stems from a study of OX40 agonist ivuxolimab in advanced cancers. At the level of the study: All patients had ivuxolimab intravenously every 2 weeks at 0.01 to 10 mg/kg.

Of note for this clone: Distinct nucleotide sequences in the sample also encode this CDR3.

Sequenced by immunoSEQ multiplex PCR; TCRdb stores in-frame clones only, minus some. Of over 55,000 clones listed, approximately 93% are singletons. The CDR3 consists of 19 residues. This TCR derives from an adult with an advanced solid tumor such as melanoma, head and neck, liver or kidney cancer. Specimen: CD4+ or CD8+ T cells sorted from blood, collected in a trial of the OX40 agonist ivuxolimab. The chain combines TRBV21-1 with TRBJ1-2. TRBV21-1 is a recognized pseudogene. CDR3 in amino acids: CASSKGVQFNGARSYGYTF. The CDR3 coding sequence is TGTGCCAGCAGCAAAGGGGTTCAATTTAACGGGGCTCGGAGCTATGGCTACACCTTC.